A single T cell receptor (beta chain) is shown here with its context. Its antigen is unknown. This specimen comes from a study of cytomegalovirus exposure and HLA in healthy donors. Both 60 Vbeta primers and 13 Jbeta primers went into the PCR. Method: immunoSEQ multiplex PCR; TCRdb's copy keeps in-frame clones and lacks some. Of fewer than 250,000 clones listed, around 83% are singletons. Study outcomes and limitations: Reports state that TCR beta sequences accurately predicted most subjects' HLA-A and HLA-B alleles. It was 150 to 200 TCR beta chains that were listed as cytomegalovirus-associated. Analysis performed later found 16,951 TCR beta sequences associated with HLA alleles at 0.05 false discovery rate.

V was trimmed by 7 bases and J by 0 bases, leaving 13 bases between them. Germline V gene data show CDR1 as MDHEN and CDR2 as SYDVKM. This CDR3 contains 14 residues. Sequencing was carried out using PBMCs. J is TRBJ2-7 and V is TRBV28; the D is unclear. The origin of this receptor is a woman aged 50 to 60 in good health and CMV-seropositive. Written as DNA, the CDR3 is TGTGCCAGCACCTCGGAGTTAAGCTCCTACGAGCAGTACTTC. This encodes CASTSELSSYEQYF.